Each of the 18 T cell receptor beta chains below was sequenced from the same sample in a study of cytomegalovirus exposure and HLA in healthy donors. Here immunoSEQ multiplex PCR was the method, and the copy in TCRdb shows in-frame clones only, minus some. The table lists 330,000 or so clones, 86% of them singletons. The sequenced material came from PBMCs. The receptors here all came from a woman under 30 in good health and CMV-seronegative.

The sample holds a few counts of this clone. CDR3 DNA: TGTGCCAGCAGCTTAGTAGTCCAGGGGTTCGGTGAAAAACTGTTTTTT. Protein product: CASSLVVQGFGEKLFF. The chain couples TRBV11-2 to TRBJ1-4; D may be TRBD1 (6 bases). V was shortened by 1 base and J by 7 bases, with 16 bases between the two germline ends. Germline V CDR1 and CDR2: SGHAT, FQNNGV. The CDR3 extends over 16 amino acids.

The rearrangement links TRBV14 to TRBJ1-1; unclear D gene. Germline loops: CDR1 SGHDN, CDR2 FVKESK. V was trimmed by 4 bases and J by 5 bases, leaving 8 bases between them. This CDR3 is built from 12 residues. CDR3 region: CASSPHGTEAFF. The CDR3 DNA is TGTGCCAGCAGCCCCCACGGGACTGAAGCTTTCTTT.

V and J are TRBV25-1 and TRBJ2-5; D possibly corresponds to TRBD2 (5 bases). The germline V gene encodes CDR1 MGHDK and CDR2 SYGVNS. V lost 5 bases and J 5 bases, leaving 15 bases between the germline ends. CDR3 length equals 14 residues. The CDR3 bases are TGTGCCAGCAGTTCTCTATGGACTCTGGAGACCCAGTACTTC. This gives the protein CASSSLWTLETQYF.

The V and J genes are TRBV30 and TRBJ2-2; the D gene is possibly TRBD2 (6 bases). Trimming shortened V by 1 base and J by 4 bases, and 10 bases separated the two germline ends. This CDR3 is built from 14 residues. In germline, CDR1 is GTSNPN, CDR2 SVGIG (reference sequence). The CDR3 bases are TGTGCCTGGAGTGGAAACGGGGGCACCGGGGAGCTGTTTTTT. Protein: CAWSGNGGTGELFF.

CDR3 region: CASVPGQGADGYTF. In nucleotides, the CDR3 is TGTGCCAGCGTACCGGGACAGGGGGCGGATGGCTACACCTTC. The rearrangement uses TRBV6-5 and TRBJ1-2, with 12 bases lining up with TRBD1. The trim removed 8 bases at V and 6 bases at J, leaving 7 bases unmatched. The length of the CDR3 is 14 residues. Germline V CDR1 and CDR2: MNHEY, SVGAGI.

The rearrangement joins TRBV28 to TRBJ2-7; the match to TRBD1 covers 7 bases. The germline V gene encodes CDR1 MDHEN and CDR2 SYDVKM. J was trimmed by 3 bases and V by 5 bases; bases with no gene match: 7. The CDR3 is 14 residues long. CDR3 in amino acids: CASSPPGTDYEQYF. For the CDR3, the DNA is TGTGCCAGCAGTCCCCCCGGGACAGACTACGAGCAGTACTTC.

The CDR3 loop is CASSPRQGSEKLFF. CDR3 nucleotides: TGTGCCAGCAGCCCTCGACAGGGGAGTGAAAAACTGTTTTTT. V usage is TRBV9 and J usage is TRBJ1-4; TRBD1 agrees at 8 bases. CDR3 length: 14 amino acids. Germline CDR1 reads SGDLS; CDR2 reads YYNGEE. V gave up 4 bases and J gave up 7 bases; unmatched junction bases: 6.

The chain combines TRBV9 with TRBJ2-2; a weak D match, TRBD2 (6 bases). CDR3 length equals 16 residues. Per germline, CDR1 SGDLS and CDR2 YYNGEE. The V end was cut by 4 bases, the J end by 3 bases, with 16 bases between. In nucleotides, the CDR3 is TGTGCCAGCAGCTCCGGCGGGGCGCGGGACACCGGGGAGCTGTTTTTT. This encodes CASSSGGARDTGELFF.

This chain connects TRBV10-2 to TRBJ2-3; D possibly corresponds to TRBD1 (6 bases). Germline V CDR1 and CDR2: WSHSY, SAAADI. The V and J ends lost 5 bases and 6 bases respectively, with 12 bases between them. There are 13 residues in the CDR3. CDR3 loop: CASSPAGADTQYF. For the CDR3, the DNA is TGCGCCAGCAGTCCGGCAGGGGCGGATACGCAGTATTTT.

This chain uses TRBV13 with TRBJ2-7; TRBD2 is a possible D gene (6 bases). Germline V gives CDR1 PRHDT, CDR2 FYEKMQ (reference sequence). Trimming left V 3 bases short and J 3 bases short, with 24 bases between. This CDR3 spans 18 amino acids. The CDR3 protein is CASSFSIYRGIFSYEQYF. CDR3 DNA: TGTGCCAGCAGCTTTTCGATCTATCGCGGGATTTTCAGCTACGAGCAGTACTTC.

This clone was detected a few times. The rearrangement links TRBV5-1 to TRBJ2-5, with TRBD2 matching 9 bases. After removal of 3 bases from V and 2 bases from J, the junction contained 2 bases not matched to a gene. Germline V gene sequence: CDR1 SGHRS, CDR2 YFSETQ. CDR3 length: 14 residues. The CDR3 reads CASSSAGGQETQYF. The CDR3 DNA follows: TGCGCCAGCAGCTCGGCGGGGGGGCAAGAGACCCAGTACTTC.

The J gene is TRBJ2-7, the V gene TRBV5-4; D remains ambiguous. Germline V lookup: CDR1 SGHNT, CDR2 YYREEE (reference sequence). The CDR3 is 13 amino acids. With 4 bases removed from V and 6 bases from J, the gap between germline ends came to 14 bases. The CDR3 region has the DNA TGTGCCAGCAGCGTCGGTGCGATCGGCGAGCAGTACTTC. It codes for CASSVGAIGEQYF.

V gene TRBV2 combines with J gene TRBJ2-2; 8 bases fit TRBD1. CDR1 is SNHLY and CDR2 is FYNNEI in the germline V gene. This CDR3 contains 15 residues. Trimming at V came to 7 bases and at J to 7 bases, leaving 11 bases not matched to a gene. For the CDR3, the DNA is TGTGCCAGCAAACAGACAGGGGTCCGGAGCGGGGAGCTGTTTTTT. The encoded protein is CASKQTGVRSGELFF.

CDR3 sequence reads: CASSLSETGGELFF. CDR3 nucleotide sequence: TGTGCCAGCAGTTTATCAGAGACGGGGGGAGAACTGTTTTTT. The chain carries TRBV27 and TRBJ1-4, with D possibly matching TRBD1 (5 bases). This CDR3 is built from 14 residues. V gave up 0 bases and J gave up 12 bases, with 14 bases separating them. Per the germline V gene, CDR1 is MNHEY and CDR2 is SMNVEV (reference sequence).

CDR3: CASSVNRVLKAEAFF. CDR3 DNA: TGTGCCAGCAGTGTAAACAGGGTGTTGAAGGCTGAAGCTTTCTTT. The chain couples TRBV6-5 to TRBJ1-1, with D possibly matching TRBD1 (6 bases). The germline V gene encodes CDR1 MNHEY and CDR2 SVGAGI. This CDR3 is built from 15 residues. V was trimmed by 5 bases and J by 6 bases, leaving 19 bases between them.

This clone was counted a single time. The V call is TRBV5-4, the J call TRBJ2-1; 8 nucleotides align to TRBD1. Germline CDR1 SGHNT, CDR2 YYREEE (reference sequence). V shed 4 bases, J shed 8 bases, and the junction held 11 bases outside the gene matches. CDR3 size: 15 residues. The CDR3 is CASSAGQGMSYEQFF. In nucleotides, the CDR3 is TGTGCCAGCAGCGCCGGACAGGGAATGTCGTATGAGCAGTTCTTC. Full variable domain (outside the CDR3, taken from reference TRBV5-4 and TRBJ2-1): ETGVTQSPTHLIKTRGQQVTLRCSSQSGHNTVSWYQQALGQGPQFIFQYYREEENGRGNFPPRFSGLQFPNYSSELNVNALELDDSALYLCASSAGQGMSYEQFFGPGTRLTVL.

This chain connects TRBV5-1 to TRBJ1-5; maybe TRBD1 (5 bases). The germline gives CDR1 SGHRS, CDR2 YFSETQ. The CDR3 extends over 14 amino acids. V dropped 0 bases and J dropped 6 bases, with 10 bases sitting between them. CDR3 in amino acids: CASSLEGGGQPQHF. Here the CDR3 DNA reads TGCGCCAGCAGCTTGGAGGGCGGGGGTCAGCCCCAGCATTTT.

This clone has just a few counts. The chain employs TRBV27 and TRBJ2-2; a possible D gene is TRBD2 (5 bases). The germline CDR1 and CDR2 sequences are MNHEY and SMNVEV (reference sequence). CDR3 size: 14 residues. The V and J ends lost 7 bases and 4 bases respectively, with 13 bases between them. The CDR3 DNA follows: TGTGCCAGCATCGGGATAGGTTTCACCGGGGAGCTGTTTTTT. Encoded protein: CASIGIGFTGELFF.